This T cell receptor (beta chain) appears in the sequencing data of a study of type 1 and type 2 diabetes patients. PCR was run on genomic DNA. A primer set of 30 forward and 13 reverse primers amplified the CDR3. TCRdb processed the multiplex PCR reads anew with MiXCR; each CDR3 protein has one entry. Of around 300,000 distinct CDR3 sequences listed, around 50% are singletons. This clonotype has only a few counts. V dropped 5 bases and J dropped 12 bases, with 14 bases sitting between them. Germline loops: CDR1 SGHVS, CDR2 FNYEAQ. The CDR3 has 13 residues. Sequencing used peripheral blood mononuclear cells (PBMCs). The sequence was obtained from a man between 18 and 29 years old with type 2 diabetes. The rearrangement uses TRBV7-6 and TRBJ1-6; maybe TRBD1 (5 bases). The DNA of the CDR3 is TGTGCCAGCAGCCCCATCTCGAGGGGACCCCTCCACTTT. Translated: CASSPISRGPLHF.